These T cell receptor beta chains were read from a single sample in a study of blood T cell repertoires in COVID-19. TCRdb's table, derived via immunoSEQ multiplex PCR, lists solely in-frame clones and lacks some. The table lists fewer than 180,000 clones, 80% to 90% of them singletons. The sample was peripheral blood. These receptors were obtained from a man aged 70-80 years with acute or convalescent COVID-19. Each CDR3 is given with its conserved first and last residue. The D gene is left open where the match is weak. Size is omitted from some rows. Given values are once, few, many or a class for expanded clones.

d_call	v_call	clone_size	j_call	cdr3_nt	cdr3_aa
TRBD1	TRBV19	NA	TRBJ1-3	TGTGCCAGTATCGGGACAGGGGCTGGAAACACCATATATTTT	CASIGTGAGNTIYF
TRBD1	TRBV11-2	NA	TRBJ2-2	TGTGCCAGCAGTACAGGGGTTGGCGGGGAGCTGTTTTTT	CASSTGVGGELFF
NA	TRBV7-6	NA	TRBJ2-3	TGTGCCAGCAGCCCGAACAGGGGCGGGGGCACAGATACGCAGTATTTT	CASSPNRGGGTDTQYF
NA	TRBV15	NA	TRBJ2-2	TGTGCCACCAGCGCGGGGCGCACCGGGGAGCTGTTTTTT	CATSAGRTGELFF
TRBD1	TRBV7-2	NA	TRBJ2-5	TGTGCCAGCAGCGCCGGGACAGGGGGCCCTGGGATGTACTTC	CASSAGTGGPGMYF
TRBD1	TRBV6-2/TRBV6-3	NA	TRBJ2-4	TGTGCCAGCAGTTATTTAGACAGGGTAGCCAAAAACATTCAGTACTTC	CASSYLDRVAKNIQYF
NA	TRBV5-4	NA	TRBJ2-5	TGTGCCAGCAGCCCCCAGGGGCTAATAGGAGAGACCCAGTACTTC	CASSPQGLIGETQYF
TRBD1	TRBV3-1/TRBV3-2	NA	TRBJ2-7	TGTGCCAGCAGCCCTGGGACAGGGGGAAGCGAGCAGTACTTC	CASSPGTGGSEQYF
TRBD2	TRBV7-3	once	TRBJ2-1	TGTGCCAGCAGGTATCCTAGCGGGGGCTACAATGAGCAGTTCTTC	CASRYPSGGYNEQFF
NA	TRBV3-1/TRBV3-2	once	TRBJ2-5	TGCGCTTCGGGAGAGACCCAGTACTTC	CASGETQYF
TRBD1	TRBV6-5	NA	TRBJ2-7	TGTGCCAGCAGTTCCCGGGACAGGGACTACGAGCAGTACTTC	CASSSRDRDYEQYF
TRBD2	TRBV28	NA	TRBJ2-2	TGTGCCAGCAGTCGCCGGGACTACTCGAACGCCGGGGAGCTGTTTTTT	CASSRRDYSNAGELFF
TRBD1	TRBV18	NA	TRBJ1-3	TGTGCCAGCTCACCGACAGGGGACTATGGAAACACCATATATTTT	CASSPTGDYGNTIYF
NA	TRBV18	NA	TRBJ2-7	TGTGCCAGCTCACCTGACAGGGAGCAGTACTTC	CASSPDREQYF
TRBD2	TRBV10-3	NA	TRBJ2-3	TGTGCCATCCAGACTAGCGGGAGAGATACGCAGTATTTT	CAIQTSGRDTQYF
TRBD1	TRBV28	few	TRBJ1-6	TGTGCCAGCAGTTTGCGAGGGGGCAATTCACCCCTCCACTTT	CASSLRGGNSPLHF
TRBD2	TRBV29-1	NA	TRBJ2-1	TGCAGCGTTGCGGGAGGGCCGGATGAGCAGTTCTTC	CSVAGGPDEQFF
TRBD1	TRBV7-3	NA	TRBJ2-3	TGTGCCAGCAGCCCGACAGGGGGCGGACACACAGATACGCAGTATTTT	CASSPTGGGHTDTQYF
NA	TRBV28	NA	TRBJ1-1	TGTGCCAGCAGTTTGCGTACAGGGGAAGCTTTCTTT	CASSLRTGEAFF
NA	TRBV12-3/TRBV12-4	NA	TRBJ1-1	TGTGCCAGCAGTCCGCCCGAGGAGGGACCAGCTTTCTTT	CASSPPEEGPAFF
NA	TRBV18	NA	TRBJ2-2	TGTGCCAGCTCACCACCTACGGGACTGAACACCGGGGAGCTGTTTTTT	CASSPPTGLNTGELFF
NA	TRBV5-1	NA	TRBJ1-1	TGCGCCAGCAGCTTGGATGGGGGCTTGAACACTGAAGCTTTCTTT	CASSLDGGLNTEAFF
TRBD2	TRBV7-2	NA	TRBJ2-1	TGTGCCAGCAGCTTAGGTTTACTAGCGGGAGTAGGTGAGCAGTTCTTC	CASSLGLLAGVGEQFF
NA	TRBV6-5	once	TRBJ2-3	TGTGCCAGCACAAGCACAGATACGCAGTATTTT	CASTSTDTQYF
TRBD2	TRBV5-4	NA	TRBJ2-3	TGTGCCAGCAGCTTAATAGCGGGAGTTAACACAGATACGCAGTATTTT	CASSLIAGVNTDTQYF
TRBD1	TRBV6-5	NA	TRBJ2-5	TGTGCCAGCAAAACGACAGGGGGCGAAGAGACCCAGTACTTC	CASKTTGGEETQYF
TRBD1	TRBV24-1	NA	TRBJ2-7	TGTGCCACCAGTGACTACAGGGGCGAGCAGTACTTC	CATSDYRGEQYF
TRBD2	TRBV19	NA	TRBJ2-1	TGTGCCAGTAGTACCCCTAGCGGGAGCTACAATGAGCAGTTCTTC	CASSTPSGSYNEQFF
TRBD1	TRBV19	NA	TRBJ1-5	TGTGCCAGTAGTAGGAGGGACAGTGGACAGCCCCAGCATTTT	CASSRRDSGQPQHF
TRBD2	TRBV5-5	NA	TRBJ2-7	TGTGCCAGCGGGAGGGGAACATCCTACGAGCAGTACTTC	CASGRGTSYEQYF
TRBD1	TRBV28	NA	TRBJ1-2	TGTGCCAGCAGTCCCCCCGGACAGGGGAGTAACTATGGCTACACCTTC	CASSPPGQGSNYGYTF
TRBD1	TRBV5-1	once	TRBJ2-1	TGCGCCAGCAGCAATGGACAGGGGGCCTACAATGAGCAGTTCTTC	CASSNGQGAYNEQFF
NA	TRBV6-2/TRBV6-3	NA	TRBJ1-1	TGTGCCAGCAGTTACGAACTTCCCACTGAAGCTTTCTTT	CASSYELPTEAFF
TRBD2	TRBV24-1	NA	TRBJ2-1	TGTGCCACCAGTGGAGTAGCAGGGAGGGACCACAATGAGCAGTTCTTC	CATSGVAGRDHNEQFF
NA	TRBV27	NA	TRBJ1-2	TGTGCCAGCAGTTTTACAGGGAACTATGGCTACACCTTC	CASSFTGNYGYTF
TRBD2	TRBV9	NA	TRBJ2-1	TGTGCCAGCAGCGTAGGAGGTTTGGGGGGGACCCGTTACAATGAGCAGTTCTTC	CASSVGGLGGTRYNEQFF